This TCR beta chain was found in a study of response to subunit inactivated influenza vaccine. Study-level findings and limits: The study's authors posited that every seasonal influenza vaccination enlists few new T cells.

TCRdb passed the RT-PCR reads through MiXCR, listing each CDR3 protein once. This sample has about half a million distinct CDR3 sequences; about 25% occur once, and the top ten carry around 1.8%. The CDR3 length is 16 residues. With 3 bases removed from V and 4 bases from J, the gap between germline ends came to 16 bases. About this clonotype itself: Its antigen remains unidentified.

The TCR originated in a man between 50 and 59 years old who received an inactivated influenza vaccine. The input for sequencing was CD4+ T cells sorted from PBMCs, taken approximately 5 days after vaccination. The chain links TRBV12-3 or TRBV12-4 to TRBJ1-5, with D perhaps TRBD1 (6 bases). The CDR3 DNA sequence: TGTGCCAGCAGTTTCCCCGCGACAGGACGAAATCAGCCCCAGCATTTT. Residues: CASSFPATGRNQPQHF.